Listed here are 28 T cell receptor beta chains from one sample, sequenced in a study of blood T cell repertoires in COVID-19 (dated by TCRdb to 2018 to 2020). The library was made by the immunoSEQ multiplex PCR assay. Sourced from immuneACCESS, this table was stored by TCRdb with only in-frame sequences that have V and J called. A share of the clones is absent; for the studies checked, an unresolved V gene accounts for under half, and the remainder has no known explanation. The sample yields about 160,000 clones; 79% were counted once. The leading ten clones occupy more than 7% of the sample. Sequencing was done on a sample of peripheral blood. All receptors come from an older woman with COVID-19, enrolled during active disease.

This chain joins TRBV5-8 and TRBJ2-1; D not certain. Germline CDR1 and CDR2: SGHTS and YDEGEE. This CDR3 comprises 15 residues. V lost 6 bases to trimming and J lost 1 base, with 14 bases between them. CDR3 nucleotides: TGTGCCAGCACCCAGGCCCAGGATTCCTACAATGAGCAGTTCTTC. Encoded protein: CASTQAQDSYNEQFF. Combining the CDR3 with reference TRBV5-8 and TRBJ2-1 gives the whole variable domain EAGVTQSPTHLIKTRGQQATLRCSPISGHTSVYWYQQALGLGLQFLLWYDEGEERNRGNFPPRFSGRQFPNYSSELNVNALELEDSALYLCASTQAQDSYNEQFFGPGTRLTVL.

This chain connects TRBV30 to TRBJ1-2; weak D call: TRBD1 (6 bases). Trimming removed 2 bases from V and 2 bases from J, with 15 bases in between. Germline V lookup: CDR1 GTSNPN, CDR2 SVGIG (reference sequence). The CDR3 runs to 15 residues. CDR3: CAWSTYRAANYGYTF. For the CDR3, the DNA is TGTGCCTGGAGTACCTACAGGGCCGCAAACTATGGCTACACCTTC. Filled out from reference TRBV30 and TRBJ1-2, the complete variable domain reads SQTIHQWPATLVQPVGSPLSLECTVEGTSNPNLYWYRQAAGRGLQLLFYSVGIGQISSEVPQNLSASRPQDRQFILSSKKLLLSDSGFYLCAWSTYRAANYGYTFGSGTRLTVV.

This chain uses TRBV12-5 with TRBJ1-5; D unresolved. Germline-derived CDR1 and CDR2 are LGHNT and FRNRAP. CDR3 length: 13 residues. V lost 6 bases, J lost 3 bases, and 9 bases lay in between. The CDR3, as DNA: TGTGCTAGTGGCAGCGGGGACAATCAGCCCCAGCATTTT. As protein: CASGSGDNQPQHF.

The J gene is TRBJ2-7, the V gene TRBV13, with TRBD2 matching over 11 bases. This CDR3 region has 15 residues. The ends lost 5 bases at V and 6 bases at J; junction bases unmatched: 9. Germline lookup yields CDR1 PRHDT and CDR2 FYEKMQ (reference sequence). Here the CDR3 reads CASSGYLAGGSEQYF. The CDR3 coding sequence is TGTGCCAGCAGCGGATATCTAGCGGGAGGCTCCGAGCAGTACTTC.

The V gene is TRBV19, the J gene TRBJ2-5; 12 nucleotides match TRBD2. Germline V lookup: CDR1 LNHDA, CDR2 SQIVND (reference sequence). J gave up 2 bases and V 5 bases, and 6 bases lay outside the gene matches. The CDR3 has 16 amino acids. CDR3 DNA: TGTGCCAGTAGTCCTTCAACTAGCGGGGGGCAAGAGACCCAGTACTTC. Translating it yields CASSPSTSGGQETQYF.

The gene calls are TRBV7-6 and TRBJ1-6; no reliable D call. CDR1 SGHVS and CDR2 FNYEAQ come from the germline V gene. Trimming stripped 2 bases from V and 6 bases from J, with 11 bases between. The CDR3 extends over 15 amino acids. The CDR3 DNA sequence: TGTGCCAGCAGCTTAACGGTCGGAGGTAATTCACCCCTCCACTTT. This gives the protein CASSLTVGGNSPLHF. The variable domain in full, completed from reference TRBV7-6 and TRBJ1-6, reads GAGVSQSPRYKVTKRGQDVALRCDPISGHVSLYWYRQALGQGPEFLTYFNYEAQQDKSGLPNDRFSAERPEGSISTLTIQRTEQRDSAMYRCASSLTVGGNSPLHFGNGTRLTVT.

CDR3 protein: CAWRRTNYGYTF. The CDR3 DNA reads as TGTGCCTGGAGGAGAACTAACTATGGCTACACCTTC. This rearrangement joins TRBV30 to TRBJ1-2; unclear D gene. From germline, CDR1 is GTSNPN and CDR2 SVGIG (reference sequence). There are 12 residues in the CDR3. Trimming stripped 3 bases from V and 0 bases from J, with 5 bases between.

The chain joins TRBV2 to TRBJ2-3; D perhaps matches TRBD1 (6 bases). Germline V CDR1 and CDR2: SNHLY, FYNNEI. V was clipped by 0 bases and J by 4 bases, with 14 bases between them. The CDR3 spans 16 residues. The CDR3 sequence is CASSEAPNRASDTQYF. CDR3 bases: TGTGCCAGCAGTGAAGCGCCAAACAGGGCCTCAGATACGCAGTATTTT.

This sequence joins TRBV7-3 and TRBJ2-1; TRBD2 is a possible D gene (5 bases). The CDR3 totals 15 residues. Germline V gene data show CDR1 as SGHTA and CDR2 as FQGTGA. V was cut by 5 bases and J by 2 bases, with 13 bases left in between. The CDR3 here is CASSLSADAYNEQFF. CDR3 nucleotide sequence: TGTGCCAGCAGCCTTAGCGCTGACGCCTACAATGAGCAGTTCTTC.

The sample holds a few counts of this clone. V usage is TRBV11-3 and J usage is TRBJ2-3; TRBD2 might be the D (7 bases). Between the trimmed V and J ends, which lost 2 bases and 1 base, there was a span of 13 bases. CDR1 and CDR2 from the germline V gene are SGHNT and YENEEA. This CDR3 contains 16 residues. In nucleotides, the CDR3 is TGTGCCAGCAGCTTACGGGGGGCAGGGGGCACAGATACGCAGTATTTT. Translation: CASSLRGAGGTDTQYF. Full variable domain (missing parts from reference TRBV11-3 and TRBJ2-3): EAGVVQSPRYKIIEKKQPVAFWCNPISGHNTLYWYLQNLGQGPELLIRYENEEAVDDSQLPKDRFSAERLKGVDSTLKIQPAELGDSAVYLCASSLRGAGGTDTQYFGPGTRLTVL.

This clone has only a few counts. The chain uses TRBV6-5 and TRBJ1-2; 8 nucleotides match TRBD1. Germline V lookup: CDR1 MNHEY, CDR2 SVGAGI. CDR3 length equals 13 residues. The V gene end was trimmed by 6 bases and the J gene end by 5 bases; junction bases not matched to a gene: 5. The CDR3 DNA follows: TGTGCCAGCAGGCCAACAGGGGGTTATGGCTACACCTTC. Amino acids: CASRPTGGYGYTF.

This clone was seen just once. The chain employs TRBV30 and TRBJ2-3, with 10 bases fitting TRBD2. After removal of 3 bases from V and 4 bases from J, the junction contained 10 bases not matched to a gene. CDR3 length: 16 residues. Per germline, CDR1 GTSNPN and CDR2 SVGIG (reference sequence). The CDR3 coding sequence is TGTGCCTGGAGGCTCCTTCTAGCGGGAGAAGCAGATACGCAGTATTTT. It encodes CAWRLLLAGEADTQYF. The variable domain in full, completed from reference TRBV30 and TRBJ2-3, reads SQTIHQWPATLVQPVGSPLSLECTVEGTSNPNLYWYRQAAGRGLQLLFYSVGIGQISSEVPQNLSASRPQDRQFILSSKKLLLSDSGFYLCAWRLLLAGEADTQYFGPGTRLTVL.

The V and J genes are TRBV11-2 and TRBJ2-3, with 10 bases that match TRBD2. With 5 bases clipped from V and 2 bases from J, the junction kept 4 bases outside the gene matches. The germline gives CDR1 SGHAT, CDR2 FQNNGV. The CDR3 covers 15 residues. For the CDR3, the DNA is TGTGCCAGCAGCCTCACTAGCGGGAACACAGATACGCAGTATTTT. Translating gives CASSLTSGNTDTQYF.

V gene TRBV6-5 combines with J gene TRBJ1-1; weak D call: TRBD1 (5 bases). This CDR3 region has 15 residues. Trimming removed 2 bases from V and 1 base from J, with 11 bases in between. Looked up from germline, CDR1 is MNHEY and CDR2 is SVGAGI. CDR3 nucleotides: TGTGCCAGCAGTTACGTGCGGGACGGGAACACTGAAGCTTTCTTT. Protein product: CASSYVRDGNTEAFF.

This clone was detected only a few times. The chain links TRBV5-4 to TRBJ1-3; D not certain. CDR3 size: 15 residues. CDR1 SGHNT and CDR2 YYREEE come from the germline V gene (reference sequence). The germline V and J ends were trimmed by 0 bases and 0 bases, with 7 bases remaining between them. CDR3 amino acids: CASSLAEASGNTIYF. The CDR3 DNA sequence: TGTGCCAGCAGCTTGGCAGAGGCCTCTGGAAACACCATATATTTT.

The rearrangement uses TRBV29-1 and TRBJ2-1, with a possible D match to TRBD2 (5 bases). This CDR3 has 12 amino acids. Germline assignment: CDR1 SQVTM and CDR2 ANQGSEA. The V and J ends lost 1 base and 9 bases respectively, with 10 bases between them. Here the CDR3 reads CSVEGVAGEQFF. CDR3 nucleotide sequence: TGCAGCGTTGAAGGGGTGGCGGGTGAGCAGTTCTTC.

The chain carries TRBV5-6 and TRBJ1-1, with D perhaps matching TRBD1 (6 bases). The CDR3 spans 16 residues. Trimming took 0 bases from V and 3 from J, leaving 15 bases between them. Per the germline V gene, CDR1 is SGHDT and CDR2 is YYEEEE. The chain's CDR3 is CASSLADGGHYTEAFF. CDR3 bases: TGTGCCAGCAGCTTGGCCGATGGGGGACATTACACTGAAGCTTTCTTT.

V gene TRBV9 combines with J gene TRBJ1-1; 7 nucleotides agree with TRBD1. The CDR3 is made up of 17 amino acids. Trimming took 0 bases from V and 0 from J; bases not matched to a gene: 8. Germline CDR1 is SGDLS and CDR2 is YYNGEE. The CDR3 bases are TGTGCCAGCAGCGTAGACCCCCCGACAGGGCTGAACACTGAAGCTTTCTTT. Protein: CASSVDPPTGLNTEAFF.

The chain has TRBV9 and TRBJ2-3, with TRBD2 as a possible D gene (5 bases). Germline V gives CDR1 SGDLS, CDR2 YYNGEE. Deletions cut 2 bases from V and 6 bases from J, with 16 bases between. The CDR3 contains 15 residues. DNA for the CDR3: TGTGCCAGCAGCGTTAGGGCTAGCCTCCTTGATACGCAGTATTTT. Translation: CASSVRASLLDTQYF.

This chain uses TRBV7-8 with TRBJ1-4, with 9 bases that match TRBD1. Trimming took 3 bases from V and 3 from J; bases not matched to a gene: 5. The germline CDR1 and CDR2 sequences are SGHVS and FQNEAQ. The CDR3 is made up of 16 amino acids. The CDR3 nucleotides are TGTGCCAGCAGCTTGTTACAGGGGGCCGCTAATGAAAAACTGTTTTTT. This encodes CASSLLQGAANEKLFF. The full variable domain, its missing parts supplied by reference TRBV7-8 and TRBJ1-4, is GAGVSQSPRYKVAKRGQDVALRCDPISGHVSLFWYQQALGQGPEFLTYFQNEAQLDKSGLPSDRFFAERPEGSVSTLKIQRTQQEDSAVYLCASSLLQGAANEKLFFGSGTQLSVL.

The CDR3 loop reads CASSAVGPYEQYV. In DNA, the CDR3 is TGCGCCAGCAGCGCGGTTGGCCCCTACGAGCAGTACGTC. V and J are TRBV5-1 and TRBJ2-7, with D hard to call. Germline values: CDR1 SGHRS, CDR2 YFSETQ. The CDR3 consists of 13 residues. Between the trimmed V and J ends, which lost 4 bases and 2 bases, there was a span of 10 bases.

The rearrangement uses TRBV10-2 and TRBJ2-5; D perhaps matches TRBD2 (5 bases). V was shortened by 7 bases and J by 4 bases, with 13 bases between the two germline ends. CDR1 is WSHSY and CDR2 is SAAADI in the germline V gene. The CDR3 is 13 residues long. DNA for the CDR3: TGCGCCAGCACTCCCGAGGGTGGAGAGACCCAGTACTTC. Residues: CASTPEGGETQYF.

This clone occurred a few times. This rearrangement joins TRBV4-1 to TRBJ1-1, with 7 bases matching TRBD1. The CDR3 is 16 amino acids. Germline CDR1 MGHRA, CDR2 YSYEKL. The ends lost 0 bases at V and 4 bases at J; junction bases unmatched: 8. The CDR3: CASSQDQRGPGTEAFF. CDR3 DNA: TGCGCCAGCAGCCAAGACCAAAGGGGGCCAGGCACTGAAGCTTTCTTT.

The chain recombines TRBV5-1 with TRBJ2-6, with no clear D. Trimming took 3 bases from V and 2 from J, leaving 12 bases between them. The CDR3 contains 16 residues. Germline lookup yields CDR1 SGHRS and CDR2 YFSETQ. The CDR3 here is CASSSQPRTGANVLTF. DNA of the CDR3: TGCGCCAGCAGCTCGCAACCTAGGACTGGGGCCAACGTCCTGACTTTC.

V gene TRBV7-8 combines with J gene TRBJ1-1; D uncertain. Trimming removed 5 bases from V and 2 bases from J, with 9 bases in between. There are 13 residues in the CDR3. Germline V gene sequence: CDR1 SGHVS, CDR2 FQNEAQ. For the CDR3, the DNA is TGTGCCAGCAGCGTTAAGAGAAACACTGAAGCTTTCTTT. This encodes CASSVKRNTEAFF.

The rearrangement joins TRBV6-5 to TRBJ1-2; maybe TRBD1 (6 bases). V lost 5 bases, J lost 8 bases, and 15 bases lay in between. Germline assignment: CDR1 MNHEY and CDR2 SVGAGI. This CDR3 spans 13 amino acids. The CDR3 reads CASSPTGFPGYTF. CDR3 bases: TGTGCCAGCAGTCCTACAGGGTTCCCAGGCTACACCTTC.

V is TRBV28 and J is TRBJ2-2, with 8 bases matching TRBD1. Germline V gene sequence: CDR1 MDHEN, CDR2 SYDVKM. The V gene end was trimmed by 6 bases and the J gene end by 5 bases; junction bases not matched to a gene: 5. The CDR3 sequence is 14 residues long. Here the CDR3 DNA reads TGTGCCAGCAGGACGACAGGGGCAACCGGGGAGCTGTTTTTT. This codes for CASRTTGATGELFF.

This clone was seen a few times. This chain uses TRBV7-2 with TRBJ2-7; weak D call: TRBD1 (6 bases). The CDR3 has 13 amino acids. V was trimmed by 2 bases and J by 7 bases, leaving 12 bases between them. Looked up from germline, CDR1 is SGHTA and CDR2 is FQGNSA. CDR3 bases: TGTGCCAGCAGCTTACAACTCCAGGGGGAGCAGTACGTC. Amino acids: CASSLQLQGEQYV.